This entry lists 2 T cell receptor beta chains sequenced from one sample in a study of STAT3 mutations in large granular lymphocyte leukemia. Regarding the study as a whole: At least one immunodominant TCR beta clonotype appeared in every T-cell large granular lymphocyte leukemia patient.

The data were produced by immunoSEQ multiplex PCR, yet TCRdb's version contains in-frame clones alone and is incomplete. The sample shows 35,000 to 40,000 clones, roughly 90% of them seen only once. These receptors' targets are unknown. Sequenced: PBMCs. The receptors were sampled from a human donor with T large granular lymphocyte leukemia. Some clones in this sample may be carry-over from other donors' samples.

V gene TRBV28 combines with J gene TRBJ1-6, with D hard to call. Germline loops: CDR1 MDHEN, CDR2 SYDVKM. This CDR3 has 13 amino acids. V shed 3 bases and J shed 5 bases, with 5 bases lying between them. The CDR3 protein is CASSLENNSPLHF. The CDR3 bases are TGTGCCAGCAGTTTGGAGAATAATTCACCCCTCCACTTT.

The chain uses TRBV4-3 and TRBJ2-3; 10 bases agree with TRBD2. V trimming: 0 bases; J trimming: 5 bases; junction bases outside the gene matches: 8. Germline values: CDR1 LGHNA, CDR2 YSLEER. The CDR3 length is 17 residues. CDR3 sequence reads: CASSQEPSGGARDTQYF. The CDR3 DNA reads TGCGCCAGCAGCCAAGAACCGAGCGGGGGGGCGAGAGATACGCAGTATTTT.